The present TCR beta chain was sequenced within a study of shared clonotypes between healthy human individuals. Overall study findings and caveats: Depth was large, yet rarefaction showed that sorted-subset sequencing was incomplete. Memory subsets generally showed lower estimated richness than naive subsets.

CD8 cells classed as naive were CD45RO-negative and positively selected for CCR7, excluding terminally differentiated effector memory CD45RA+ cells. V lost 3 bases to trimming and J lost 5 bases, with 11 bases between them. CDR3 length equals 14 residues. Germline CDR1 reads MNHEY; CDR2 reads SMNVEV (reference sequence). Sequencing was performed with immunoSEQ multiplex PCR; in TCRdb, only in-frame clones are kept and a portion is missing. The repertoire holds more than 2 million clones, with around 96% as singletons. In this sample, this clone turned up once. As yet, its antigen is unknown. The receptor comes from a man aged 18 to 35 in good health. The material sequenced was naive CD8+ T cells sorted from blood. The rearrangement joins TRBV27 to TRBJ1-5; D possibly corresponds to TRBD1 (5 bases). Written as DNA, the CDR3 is TGTGCCAGCAGTTTTTTGGGGGAGGATCAGCCCCAGCATTTT. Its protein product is CASSFLGEDQPQHF.